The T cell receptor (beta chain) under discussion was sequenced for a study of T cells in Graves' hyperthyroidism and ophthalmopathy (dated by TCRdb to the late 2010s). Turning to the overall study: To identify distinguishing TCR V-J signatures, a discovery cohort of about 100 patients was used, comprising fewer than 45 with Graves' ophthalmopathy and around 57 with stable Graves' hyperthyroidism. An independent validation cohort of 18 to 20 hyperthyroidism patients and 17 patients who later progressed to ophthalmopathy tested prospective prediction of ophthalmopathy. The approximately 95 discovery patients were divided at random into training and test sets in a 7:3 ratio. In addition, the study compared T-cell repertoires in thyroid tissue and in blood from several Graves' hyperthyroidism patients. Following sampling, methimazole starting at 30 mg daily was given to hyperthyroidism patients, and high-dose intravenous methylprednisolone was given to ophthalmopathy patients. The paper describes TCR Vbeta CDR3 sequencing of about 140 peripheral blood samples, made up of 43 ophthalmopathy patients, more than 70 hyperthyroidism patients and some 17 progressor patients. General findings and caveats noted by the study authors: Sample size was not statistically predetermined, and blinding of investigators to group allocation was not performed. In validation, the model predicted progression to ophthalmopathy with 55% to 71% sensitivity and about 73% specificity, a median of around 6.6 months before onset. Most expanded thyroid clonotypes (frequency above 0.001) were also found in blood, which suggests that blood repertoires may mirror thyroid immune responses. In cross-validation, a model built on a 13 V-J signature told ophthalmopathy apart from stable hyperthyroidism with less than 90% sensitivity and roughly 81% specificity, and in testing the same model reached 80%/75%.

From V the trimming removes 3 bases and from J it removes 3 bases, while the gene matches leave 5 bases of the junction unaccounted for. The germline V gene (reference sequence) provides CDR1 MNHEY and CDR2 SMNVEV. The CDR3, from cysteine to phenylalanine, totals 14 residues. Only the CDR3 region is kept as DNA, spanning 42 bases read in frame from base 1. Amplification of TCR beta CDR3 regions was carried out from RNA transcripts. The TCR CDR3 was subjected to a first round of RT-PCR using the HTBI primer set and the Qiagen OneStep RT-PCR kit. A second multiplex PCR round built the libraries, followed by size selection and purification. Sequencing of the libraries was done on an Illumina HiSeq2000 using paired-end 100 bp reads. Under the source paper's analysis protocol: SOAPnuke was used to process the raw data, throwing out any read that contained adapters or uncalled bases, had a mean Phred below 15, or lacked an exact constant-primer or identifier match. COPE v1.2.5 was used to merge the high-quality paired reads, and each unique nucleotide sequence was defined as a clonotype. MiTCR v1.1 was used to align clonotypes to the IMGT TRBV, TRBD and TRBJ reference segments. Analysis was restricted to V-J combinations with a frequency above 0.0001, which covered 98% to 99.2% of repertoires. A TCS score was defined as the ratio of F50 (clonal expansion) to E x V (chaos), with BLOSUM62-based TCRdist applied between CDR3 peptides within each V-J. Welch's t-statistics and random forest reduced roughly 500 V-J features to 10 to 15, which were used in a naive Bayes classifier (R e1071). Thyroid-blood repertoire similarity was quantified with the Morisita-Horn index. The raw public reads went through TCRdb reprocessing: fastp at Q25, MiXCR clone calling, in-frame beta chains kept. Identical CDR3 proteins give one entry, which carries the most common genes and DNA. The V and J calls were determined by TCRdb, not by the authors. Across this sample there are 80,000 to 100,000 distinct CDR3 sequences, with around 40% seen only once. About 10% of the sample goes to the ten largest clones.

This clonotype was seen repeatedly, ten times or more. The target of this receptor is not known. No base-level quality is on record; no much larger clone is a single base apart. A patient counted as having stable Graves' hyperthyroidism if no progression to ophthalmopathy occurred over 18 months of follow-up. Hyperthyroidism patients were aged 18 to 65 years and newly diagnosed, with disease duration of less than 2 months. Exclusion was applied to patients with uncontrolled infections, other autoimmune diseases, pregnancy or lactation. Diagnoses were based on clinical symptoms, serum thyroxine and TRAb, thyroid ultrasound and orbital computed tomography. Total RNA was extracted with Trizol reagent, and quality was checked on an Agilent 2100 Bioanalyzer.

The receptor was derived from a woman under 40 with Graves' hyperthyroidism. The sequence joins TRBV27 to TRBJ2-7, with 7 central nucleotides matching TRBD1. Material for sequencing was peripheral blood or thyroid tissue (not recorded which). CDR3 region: CASSFRDSYYEQYF. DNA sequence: TGTGCCAGCAGTTTCCGGGACAGTTACTACGAGCAGTACTTC.